A selection of T cell receptor beta chains follows, all from one sample in a study of T-cell reconstitution after alpha-beta-depleted transplantation in children. TCRdb itself ran the PCR reads through MiXCR, one entry per CDR3 protein. The repertoire holds about 400,000 distinct CDR3 sequences, with over 20% as singletons. The material was PBMCs from the stem cell graft donor, obtained from the stem cell graft. The origin of the receptors is a human donor who donated a stem cell graft to a child with acute myeloid leukemia. CDR3s include the opening cysteine and the closing phenylalanine or tryptophan.

CDR3 protein	V gene	J gene
CSVAGLAEQETQYF	TRBV29-1	TRBJ2-5
CASRTQGGNQPQHF	TRBV12-3/TRBV12-4	TRBJ1-5
CASRRTATDTQYF	TRBV12-3/TRBV12-4	TRBJ2-3
CASSLVMGEVGTQYF	TRBV27	TRBJ2-5
CAWTLGGPGNTIYF	TRBV30	TRBJ1-3
CASSQGPTAPGSGYTF	TRBV4-3	TRBJ1-2
CASSSRTGGVETQYF	TRBV11-2	TRBJ2-5
CASSQGDRAHTEAFF	TRBV4-2	TRBJ1-1
CASGKGSGPQHF	TRBV12-5	TRBJ1-5
CSAGQTNTGELFF	TRBV29-1	TRBJ2-2
CASSLMDRGSNQPQHF	TRBV28	TRBJ1-5
CASSDLPGPSEQYF	TRBV5-1	TRBJ2-7
CAIAGGGTDTQYF	TRBV10-3	TRBJ2-3
CASSFGQGLHEQYF	TRBV5-1	TRBJ2-7
CASSDSGLADYNEQFF	TRBV6-4	TRBJ2-1
CASSQGSGRATYNEQFF	TRBV4-2	TRBJ2-1
CASSPPRPFAGELFF	TRBV18	TRBJ2-2
CATSPRGRTNEKLFF	TRBV15	TRBJ1-4
CASRWEGPGELFF	TRBV7-9	TRBJ2-2
CASSSRGTTTDTQYF	TRBV6-1	TRBJ2-3
CASSRALNFPGQGSLEQYF	TRBV12-3/TRBV12-4	TRBJ2-7
CASSSEGSKGLYEQYF	TRBV5-1	TRBJ2-7
CASSPDSFYEQYF	TRBV12-3/TRBV12-4	TRBJ2-7
CASSWVTGVREQYF	TRBV12-3/TRBV12-4	TRBJ2-7
CASSTGTVNEQYF	TRBV5-1	TRBJ2-7
CASSQPGITSTDTQYF	TRBV4-1	TRBJ2-3
CSARHSGNRISRLSDTQYF	TRBV20-1	TRBJ2-3
CASSEGGGDTDTQYF	TRBV6-4	TRBJ2-3
CSAVFGTGGLRNQPQHF	TRBV20-1	TRBJ1-5
CASTRGLAGPLPGELFF	TRBV6-1	TRBJ2-2